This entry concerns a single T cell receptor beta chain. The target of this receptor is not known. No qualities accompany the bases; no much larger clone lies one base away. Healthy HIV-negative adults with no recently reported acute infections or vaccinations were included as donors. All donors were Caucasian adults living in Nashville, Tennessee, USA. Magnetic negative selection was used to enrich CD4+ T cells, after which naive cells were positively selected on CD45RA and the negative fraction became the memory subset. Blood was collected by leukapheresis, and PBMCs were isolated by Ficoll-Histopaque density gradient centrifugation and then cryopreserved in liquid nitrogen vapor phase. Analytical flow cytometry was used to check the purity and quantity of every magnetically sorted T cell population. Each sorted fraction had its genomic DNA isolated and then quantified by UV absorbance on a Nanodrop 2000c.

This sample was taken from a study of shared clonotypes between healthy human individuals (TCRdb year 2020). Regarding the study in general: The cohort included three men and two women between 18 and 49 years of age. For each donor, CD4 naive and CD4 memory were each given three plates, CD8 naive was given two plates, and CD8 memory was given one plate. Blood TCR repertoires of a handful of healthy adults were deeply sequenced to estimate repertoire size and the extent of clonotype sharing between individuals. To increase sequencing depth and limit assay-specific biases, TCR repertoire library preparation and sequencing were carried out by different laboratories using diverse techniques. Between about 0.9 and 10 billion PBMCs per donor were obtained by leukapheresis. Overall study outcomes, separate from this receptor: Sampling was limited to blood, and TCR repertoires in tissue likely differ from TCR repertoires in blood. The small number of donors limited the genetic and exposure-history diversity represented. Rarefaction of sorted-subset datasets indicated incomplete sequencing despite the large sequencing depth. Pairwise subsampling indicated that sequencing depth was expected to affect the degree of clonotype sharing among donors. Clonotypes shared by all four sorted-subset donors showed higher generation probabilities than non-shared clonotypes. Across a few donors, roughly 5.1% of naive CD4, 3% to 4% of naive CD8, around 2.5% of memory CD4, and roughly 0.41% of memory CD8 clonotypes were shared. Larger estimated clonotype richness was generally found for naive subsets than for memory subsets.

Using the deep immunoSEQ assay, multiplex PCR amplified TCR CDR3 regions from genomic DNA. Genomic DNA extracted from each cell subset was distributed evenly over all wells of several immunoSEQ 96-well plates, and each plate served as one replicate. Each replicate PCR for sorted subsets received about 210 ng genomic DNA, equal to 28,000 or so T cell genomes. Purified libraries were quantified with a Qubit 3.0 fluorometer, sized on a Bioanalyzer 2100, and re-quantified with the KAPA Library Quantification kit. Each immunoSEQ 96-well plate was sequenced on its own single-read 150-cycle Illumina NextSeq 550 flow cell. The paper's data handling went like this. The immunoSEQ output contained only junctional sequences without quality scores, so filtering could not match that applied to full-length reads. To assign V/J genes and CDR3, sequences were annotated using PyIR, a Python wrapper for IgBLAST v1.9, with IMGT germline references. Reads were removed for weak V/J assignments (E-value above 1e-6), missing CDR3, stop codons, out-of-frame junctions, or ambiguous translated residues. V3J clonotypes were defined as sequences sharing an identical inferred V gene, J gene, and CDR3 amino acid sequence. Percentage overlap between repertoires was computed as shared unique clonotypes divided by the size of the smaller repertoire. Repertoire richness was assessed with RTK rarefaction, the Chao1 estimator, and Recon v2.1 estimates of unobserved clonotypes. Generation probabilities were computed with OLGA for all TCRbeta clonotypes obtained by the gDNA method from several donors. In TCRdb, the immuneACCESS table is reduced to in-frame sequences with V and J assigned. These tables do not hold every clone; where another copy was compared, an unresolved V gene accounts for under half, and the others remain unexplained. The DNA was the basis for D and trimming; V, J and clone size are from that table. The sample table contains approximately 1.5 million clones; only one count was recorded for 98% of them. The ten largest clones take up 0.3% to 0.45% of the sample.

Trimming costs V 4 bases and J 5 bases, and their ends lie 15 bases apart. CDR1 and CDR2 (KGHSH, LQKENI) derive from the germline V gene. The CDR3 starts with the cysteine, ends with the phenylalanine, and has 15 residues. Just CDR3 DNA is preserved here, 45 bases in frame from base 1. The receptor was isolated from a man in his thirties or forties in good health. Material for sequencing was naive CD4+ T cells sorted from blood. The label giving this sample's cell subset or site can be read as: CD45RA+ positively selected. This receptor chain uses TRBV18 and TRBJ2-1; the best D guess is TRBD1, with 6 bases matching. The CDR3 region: CASSRDQGNDNEQFF. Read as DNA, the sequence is TGTGCCAGCTCACGGGATCAGGGGAACGACAATGAGCAGTTCTTC.